This T cell receptor beta chain was profiled in a study of T cell responses to AZD1222 COVID-19 vaccine. Generated by immunoSEQ multiplex PCR, the TCRdb table keeps only in-frame clones and is missing some. Here the sample spans 95,000 to 150,000 clones, 85% to 90% being singletons. This CDR3 is 13 amino acids long. V lost 3 bases to trimming and J lost 6 bases, with 11 bases between them. CDR1 LNHDA and CDR2 SQIVND come from the germline V gene (reference sequence). Sequencing was performed on peripheral blood, taken on day 0 of AZD1222 vaccination. The origin of this receptor is an adult in good health. The chain employs TRBV19 and TRBJ1-2; D not resolved. DNA of the CDR3: TGTGCCAGTAGTATCGGTGAGGCGCATGGCTACACCTTC. It yields the protein CASSIGEAHGYTF.